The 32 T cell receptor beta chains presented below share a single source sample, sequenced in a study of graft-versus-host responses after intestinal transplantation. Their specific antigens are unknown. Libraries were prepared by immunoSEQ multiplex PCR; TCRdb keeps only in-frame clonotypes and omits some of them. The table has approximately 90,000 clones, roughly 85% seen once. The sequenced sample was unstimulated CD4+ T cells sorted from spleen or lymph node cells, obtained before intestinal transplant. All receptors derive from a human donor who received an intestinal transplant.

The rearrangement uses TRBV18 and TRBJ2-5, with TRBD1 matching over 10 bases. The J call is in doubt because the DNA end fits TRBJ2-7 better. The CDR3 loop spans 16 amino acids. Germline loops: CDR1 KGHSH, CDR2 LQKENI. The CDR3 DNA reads TGTGCCAGCTCAGTTGGGACAGGGGTGTCCCTGTACGAGCAGTACTTC. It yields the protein CASSVGTGVSLYEQYF.

The chain's CDR3 is CASSLFRQPNSPLHF. In DNA, the CDR3 is TGTGCCAGCAGCTTATTTAGACAGCCTAATTCACCCCTCCACTTT. The chain uses TRBV7-8 and TRBJ1-6; a possible D gene is TRBD1 (5 bases). Germline V gene lookup returns CDR1 SGHVS and CDR2 FQNEAQ. This CDR3 has 15 amino acids. Trimming stripped 2 bases from V and 6 bases from J, with 11 bases between.

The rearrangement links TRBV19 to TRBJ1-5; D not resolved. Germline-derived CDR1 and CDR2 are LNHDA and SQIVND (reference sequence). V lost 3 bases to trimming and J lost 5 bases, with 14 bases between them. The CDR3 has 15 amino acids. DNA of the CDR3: TGTGCCAGTAGTATCGTCCGGGGAGGTGATCAGCCCCAGCATTTT. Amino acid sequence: CASSIVRGGDQPQHF.

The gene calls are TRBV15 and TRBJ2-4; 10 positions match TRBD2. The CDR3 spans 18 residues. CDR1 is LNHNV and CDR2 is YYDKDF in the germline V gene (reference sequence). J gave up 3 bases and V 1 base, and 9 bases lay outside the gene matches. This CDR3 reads CATSRASGGAKVKNIQYF. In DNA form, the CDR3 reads TGTGCCACCAGCAGAGCGAGCGGGGGGGCCAAGGTCAAAAACATTCAGTACTTC.

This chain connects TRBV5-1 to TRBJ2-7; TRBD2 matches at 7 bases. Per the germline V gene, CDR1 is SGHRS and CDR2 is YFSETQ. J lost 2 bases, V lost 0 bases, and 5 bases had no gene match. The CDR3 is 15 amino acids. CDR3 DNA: TGCGCCAGCAGCTTGGTTGCTAGCGGAGCCTACGAGCAGTACTTC. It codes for CASSLVASGAYEQYF.

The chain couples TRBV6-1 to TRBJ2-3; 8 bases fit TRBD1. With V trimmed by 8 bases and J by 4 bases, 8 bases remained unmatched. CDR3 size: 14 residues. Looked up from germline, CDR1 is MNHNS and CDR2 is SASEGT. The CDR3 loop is CASVSWTGPDTQYF. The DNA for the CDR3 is TGTGCCAGCGTCTCGTGGACAGGGCCAGATACGCAGTATTTT.

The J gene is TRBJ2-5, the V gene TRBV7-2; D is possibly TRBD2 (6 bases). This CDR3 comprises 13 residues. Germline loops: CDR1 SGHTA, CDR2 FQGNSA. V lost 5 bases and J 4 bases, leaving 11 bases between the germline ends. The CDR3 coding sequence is TGTGCCAGCAGCCCCCGACTAGTAGAGACCCAGTACTTC. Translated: CASSPRLVETQYF. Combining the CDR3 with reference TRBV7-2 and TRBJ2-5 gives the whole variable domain GAGVSQSPSNKVTEKGKDVELRCDPISGHTALYWYRQSLGQGLEFLIYFQGNSAPDKSGLPSDRFSAERTGGSVSTLTIQRTQQEDSAVYLCASSPRLVETQYFGPGTRLLVL.

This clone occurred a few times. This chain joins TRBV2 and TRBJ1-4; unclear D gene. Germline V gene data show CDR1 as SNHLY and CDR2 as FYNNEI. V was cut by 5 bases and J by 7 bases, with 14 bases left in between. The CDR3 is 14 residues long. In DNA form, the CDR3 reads TGTGCCAGCAGTCTCTCGGACGGGATTGAAAAACTGTTTTTT. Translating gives CASSLSDGIEKLFF.

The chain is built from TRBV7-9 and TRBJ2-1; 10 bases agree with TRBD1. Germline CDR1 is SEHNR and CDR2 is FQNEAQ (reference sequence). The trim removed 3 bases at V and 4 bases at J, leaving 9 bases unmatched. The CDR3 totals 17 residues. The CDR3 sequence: CASSLGTGTGAYNEQFF. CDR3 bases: TGTGCCAGCAGCTTGGGCACCGGGACAGGGGCATACAATGAGCAGTTCTTC. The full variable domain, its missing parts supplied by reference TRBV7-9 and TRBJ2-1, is DTGVSQNPRHKITKRGQNVTFRCDPISEHNRLYWYRQTLGQGPEFLTYFQNEAQLEKSRLLSDRFSAERPKGSFSTLEIQRTEQGDSAMYLCASSLGTGTGAYNEQFFGPGTRLTVL.

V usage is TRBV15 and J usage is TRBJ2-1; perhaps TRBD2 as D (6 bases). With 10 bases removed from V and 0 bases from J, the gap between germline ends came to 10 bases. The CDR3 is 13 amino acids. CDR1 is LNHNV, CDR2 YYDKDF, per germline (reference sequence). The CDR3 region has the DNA TGTGCCATAGGAGGGAGCTCCTACAATGAGCAGTTCTTC. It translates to CAIGGSSYNEQFF.

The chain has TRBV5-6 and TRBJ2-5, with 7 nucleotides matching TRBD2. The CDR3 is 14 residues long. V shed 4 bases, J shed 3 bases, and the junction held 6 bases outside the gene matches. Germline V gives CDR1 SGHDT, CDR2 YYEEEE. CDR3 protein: CASSVGLREETQYF. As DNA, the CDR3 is TGTGCCAGCAGCGTGGGACTACGCGAAGAGACCCAGTACTTC.

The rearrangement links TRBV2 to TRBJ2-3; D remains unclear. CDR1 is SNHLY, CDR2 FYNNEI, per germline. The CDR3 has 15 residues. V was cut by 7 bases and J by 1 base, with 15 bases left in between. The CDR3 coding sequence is TGTGCCAGCACACAGAGCCGGTCTGGCACAGATACGCAGTATTTT. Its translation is CASTQSRSGTDTQYF.

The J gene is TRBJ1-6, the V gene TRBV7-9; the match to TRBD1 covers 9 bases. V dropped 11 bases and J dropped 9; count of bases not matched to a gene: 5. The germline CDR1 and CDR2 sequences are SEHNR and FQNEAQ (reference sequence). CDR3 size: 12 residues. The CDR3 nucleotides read TGTGCCGTAACAGGGGGCGGTTCACCCCTCCACTTT. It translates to CAVTGGGSPLHF.

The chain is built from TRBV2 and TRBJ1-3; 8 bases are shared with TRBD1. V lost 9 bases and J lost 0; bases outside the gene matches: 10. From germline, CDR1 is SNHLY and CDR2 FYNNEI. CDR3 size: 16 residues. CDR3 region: CASGGTGGPSGNTIYF. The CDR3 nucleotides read TGTGCCAGTGGCGGGACAGGAGGACCCTCTGGAAACACCATATATTTT.

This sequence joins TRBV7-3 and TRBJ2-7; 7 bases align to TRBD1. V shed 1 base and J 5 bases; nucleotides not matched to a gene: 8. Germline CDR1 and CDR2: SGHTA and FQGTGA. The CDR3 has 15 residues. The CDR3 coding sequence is TGTGCCAGCAGCTTAAAGAACAGGGGTTATCACGAGCAGTACTTC. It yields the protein CASSLKNRGYHEQYF.

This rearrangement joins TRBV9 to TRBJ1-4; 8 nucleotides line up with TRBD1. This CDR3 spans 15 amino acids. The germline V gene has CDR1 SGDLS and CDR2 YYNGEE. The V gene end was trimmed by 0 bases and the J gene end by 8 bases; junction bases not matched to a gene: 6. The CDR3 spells CASSVADRAGEKLFF. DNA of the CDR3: TGTGCCAGCAGCGTAGCGGACAGGGCCGGGGAAAAACTGTTTTTT.

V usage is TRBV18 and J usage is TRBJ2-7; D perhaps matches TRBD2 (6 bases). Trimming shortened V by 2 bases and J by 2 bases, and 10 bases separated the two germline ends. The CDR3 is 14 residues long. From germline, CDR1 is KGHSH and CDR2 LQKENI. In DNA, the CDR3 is TGTGCCAGCTCACCAGCGGGAATCCCCTACGAGCAGTACTTC. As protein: CASSPAGIPYEQYF.

As DNA, the CDR3 is TGTGCCAGCTCTAGGGGACAGGGCGACTCTGGGGCCAACGTCCTGACTTTC. Translated: CASSRGQGDSGANVLTF. This chain uses TRBV18 with TRBJ2-6, with 9 bases identical to TRBD1. J gave up 0 bases and V 6 bases, and 6 bases lay outside the gene matches. There are 17 residues in the CDR3. Looked up from germline, CDR1 is KGHSH and CDR2 is LQKENI.

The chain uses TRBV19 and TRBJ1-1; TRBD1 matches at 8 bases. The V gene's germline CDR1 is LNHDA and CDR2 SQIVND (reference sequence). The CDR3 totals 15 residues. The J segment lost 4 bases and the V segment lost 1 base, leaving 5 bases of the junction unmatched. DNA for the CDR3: TGTGCCAGTAGTATAGGACAGGGGCGTAGCACTGAAGCTTTCTTT. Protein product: CASSIGQGRSTEAFF. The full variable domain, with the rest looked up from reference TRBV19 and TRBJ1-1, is DGGITQSPKYLFRKEGQNVTLSCEQNLNHDAMYWYRQDPGQGLRLIYYSQIVNDFQKGDIAEGYSVSREKKESFPLTVTSAQKNPTAFYLCASSIGQGRSTEAFFGQGTRLTVV.

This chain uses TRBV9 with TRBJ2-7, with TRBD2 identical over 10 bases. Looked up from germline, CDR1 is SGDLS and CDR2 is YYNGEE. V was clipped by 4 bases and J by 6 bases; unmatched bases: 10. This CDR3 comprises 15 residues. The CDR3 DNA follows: TGTGCCAGCAGCTATCAAGCGGGAGGGCCATCCGAGCAGTACTTC. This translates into CASSYQAGGPSEQYF.

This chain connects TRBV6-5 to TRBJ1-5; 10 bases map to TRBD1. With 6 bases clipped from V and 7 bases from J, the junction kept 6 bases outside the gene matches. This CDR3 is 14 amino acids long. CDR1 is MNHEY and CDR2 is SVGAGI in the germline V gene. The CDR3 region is CASRGTGVGQPQHF. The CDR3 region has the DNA TGTGCCAGCAGGGGGACAGGGGTAGGGCAGCCCCAGCATTTT.

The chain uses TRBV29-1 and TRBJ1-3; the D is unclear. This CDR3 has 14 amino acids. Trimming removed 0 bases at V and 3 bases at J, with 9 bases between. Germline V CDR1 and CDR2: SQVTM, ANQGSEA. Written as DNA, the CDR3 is TGCAGCGTTGAAGATGCGGGGATTGGAAACACCATATATTTT. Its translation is CSVEDAGIGNTIYF. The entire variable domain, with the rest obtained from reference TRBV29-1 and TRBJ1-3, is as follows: SAVISQKPSRDICQRGTSLTIQCQVDSQVTMMFWYRQQPGQSLTLIATANQGSEATYESGFVIDKFPISRPNLTFSTLTVSNMSPEDSSIYLCSVEDAGIGNTIYFGEGSWLTVV.

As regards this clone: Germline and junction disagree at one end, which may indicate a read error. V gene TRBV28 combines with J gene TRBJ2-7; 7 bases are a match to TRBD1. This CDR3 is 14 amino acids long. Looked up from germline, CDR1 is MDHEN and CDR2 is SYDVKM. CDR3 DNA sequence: TGTGCCGGCAGCACCGTTGACAGGGCCTACGAGCAGTACTTC. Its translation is CAGSTVDRAYEQYF.

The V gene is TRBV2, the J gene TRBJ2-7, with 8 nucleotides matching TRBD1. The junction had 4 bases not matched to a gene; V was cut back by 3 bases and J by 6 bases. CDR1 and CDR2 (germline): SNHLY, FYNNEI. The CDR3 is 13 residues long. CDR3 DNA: TGTGCCAGCAGTGACAGGGGGCCGGGCGAGCAGTACTTC. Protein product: CASSDRGPGEQYF. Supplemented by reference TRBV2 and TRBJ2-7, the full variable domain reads EPEVTQTPSHQVTQMGQEVILRCVPISNHLYFYWYRQILGQKVEFLVSFYNNEISEKSEIFDDQFSVERPDGSNFTLKIRSTKLEDSAMYFCASSDRGPGEQYFGPGTRLTVT.

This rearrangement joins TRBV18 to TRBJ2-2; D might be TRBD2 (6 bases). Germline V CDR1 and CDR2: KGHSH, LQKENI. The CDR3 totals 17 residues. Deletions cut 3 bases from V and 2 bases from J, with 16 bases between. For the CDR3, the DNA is TGTGCCAGCTCACCCCCCGCTGGGGGAGGTAACACCGGGGAGCTGTTTTTT. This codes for CASSPPAGGGNTGELFF. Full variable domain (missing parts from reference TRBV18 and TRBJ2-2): NAGVMQNPRHLVRRRGQEARLRCSPMKGHSHVYWYRQLPEEGLKFMVYLQKENIIDESGMPKERFSAEFPKEGPSILRIQQVVRGDSAAYFCASSPPAGGGNTGELFFGEGSRLTVL.

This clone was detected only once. The CDR3 loop is CANRGSGTAAFF. The CDR3 DNA follows: TGTGCCAACAGAGGTTCCGGGACAGCGGCTTTCTTT. V usage is TRBV2 and J usage is TRBJ1-1; 7 bases align to TRBD1. This CDR3 region has 12 residues. J lost 11 bases, V lost 10 bases, and 13 bases had no gene match. Germline CDR1 is SNHLY and CDR2 is FYNNEI.

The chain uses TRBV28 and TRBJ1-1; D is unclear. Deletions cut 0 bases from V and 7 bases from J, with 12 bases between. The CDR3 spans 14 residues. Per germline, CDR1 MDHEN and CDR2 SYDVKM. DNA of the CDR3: TGTGCCAGCAGTTTATGGGGCCTGGAGGGTGAAGCTTTCTTT. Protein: CASSLWGLEGEAFF.

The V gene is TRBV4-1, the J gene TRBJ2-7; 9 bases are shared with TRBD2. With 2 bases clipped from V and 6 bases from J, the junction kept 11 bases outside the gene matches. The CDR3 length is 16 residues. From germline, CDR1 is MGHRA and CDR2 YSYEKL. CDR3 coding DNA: TGCGCCAGCAGCCAAATATTAGCGGGAGCGATCGGCGAGCAGTACTTC. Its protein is CASSQILAGAIGEQYF.

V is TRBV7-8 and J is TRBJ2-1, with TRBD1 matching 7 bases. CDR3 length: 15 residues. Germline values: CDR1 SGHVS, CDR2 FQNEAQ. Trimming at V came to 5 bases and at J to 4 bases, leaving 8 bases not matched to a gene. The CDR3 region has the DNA TGTGCCAGCAGCCCCGACAGGGTGGGGTACAATGAGCAGTTCTTC. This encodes CASSPDRVGYNEQFF.

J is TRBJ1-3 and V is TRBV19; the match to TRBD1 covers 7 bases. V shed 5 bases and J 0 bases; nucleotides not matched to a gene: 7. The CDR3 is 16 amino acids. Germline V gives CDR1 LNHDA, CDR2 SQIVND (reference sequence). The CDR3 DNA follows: TGTGCCAGTAGTTTCCGACAGGGAGTCTCTGGAAACACCATATATTTT. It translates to CASSFRQGVSGNTIYF.

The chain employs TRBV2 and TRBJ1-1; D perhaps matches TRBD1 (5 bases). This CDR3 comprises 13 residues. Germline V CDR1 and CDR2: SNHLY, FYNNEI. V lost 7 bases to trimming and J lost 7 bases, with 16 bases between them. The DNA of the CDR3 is TGTGCCAGCACTGACAGCGGTAACCTTGAAGCTTTCTTT. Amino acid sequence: CASTDSGNLEAFF. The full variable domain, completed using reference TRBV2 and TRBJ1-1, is EPEVTQTPSHQVTQMGQEVILRCVPISNHLYFYWYRQILGQKVEFLVSFYNNEISEKSEIFDDQFSVERPDGSNFTLKIRSTKLEDSAMYFCASTDSGNLEAFFGQGTRLTVV.

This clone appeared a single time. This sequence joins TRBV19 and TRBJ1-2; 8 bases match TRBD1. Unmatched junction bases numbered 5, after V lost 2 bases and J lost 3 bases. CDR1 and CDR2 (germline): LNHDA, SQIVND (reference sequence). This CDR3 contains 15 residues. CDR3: CASSIMPQGDYGYTF. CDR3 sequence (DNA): TGTGCCAGTAGTATAATGCCACAGGGGGACTATGGCTACACCTTC.